This TCR beta chain was recorded in a study of cytomegalovirus exposure and HLA in healthy donors (dated by TCRdb to about 2017). For context, the study as a whole: The 500 to 800 repertoires of the first cohort and the 120 validation repertoires were produced on the same platform, according to a later analysis. The study combined high-throughput TCR immunosequencing, statistical association of individual TCRs with disease status, and machine learning to predict cytomegalovirus infection status. Besides the first cohort of 666 subjects, a separate validation cohort made up of around 120 different subjects was used. The aim of the study was to test whether cataloging public T cell receptors could identify signatures of past pathogen exposure.

Study-wide conclusions, independent of this receptor: The validation cohort had no HLA typing available for a later analysis, so co-occurrence within that cohort was assessed over all 120 or so repertoires. Most TCR sequences were seen in very few donors, while some public TCRs were found in many individuals. The classifier was reported to diagnose cytomegalovirus status with high specificity and sensitivity in both the original and validation cohorts. The authors suggested that the approach could potentially be extended to other disease states and immunological phenotypes. Of the cluster scores, 94% were above 0 in a later analysis, which found that TCRs clustered in the first cohort also tended to co-occur in the approximately 120 validation repertoires. The study gave a list of about 170 TCR beta chains associated with cytomegalovirus. In vitro tests confirmed that a few of the cytomegalovirus-associated TCR beta chains recognize cytomegalovirus antigens.

As concerns this clone: Its antigen remains unidentified. It has no much larger one-base neighbor in the sample; base qualities were not kept.

Receptor libraries were prepared by the immunoSEQ multiplex PCR assay. On the study's bioinformatics: To diagnose cytomegalovirus status from the catalog of TCR beta chain sequences, a statistical classification framework was built. TCRdb holds this immuneACCESS table with in-frame rearrangements only. Some clones are missing; in checked studies, unresolved V genes explain under half, and the rest has no known cause. D and trimming were read from the DNA, whereas the V and J calls and clone size are those reported in that table. Recorded for this sample are 150,000 to 200,000 clones; about four fifths of them occurred a single time. Of the sample, 10% is held by the ten largest clones. Donors formed part of the validation cohort, which comprised 120 or so subjects and was distinct from the first cohort of 670 or so subjects. Deletion took 6 bases off V and 1 base off J, with a span of 13 bases between the germline ends. The germline V gene sets CDR1 to SQVTM and CDR2 to ANQGSEA. The CDR3 covers 13 residues, taking in both the cysteine and the phenylalanine. This entry keeps only the CDR3 DNA: 39 bases, framed from base 1.

The sample taken for sequencing was PBMCs. This TCR was sampled from a man aged 25-40 years in good health and CMV-seropositive. The V and J segments used are TRBV29-1 and TRBJ2-7, with the D gene not confidently named. At the DNA level, the sequence is TGCAGCGTCGCCGTAGACTTTTCCTACGAGCAGTACTTC. Its protein is CSVAVDFSYEQYF.